This entry features one TCR beta chain sequence. Its antigen is undetermined. The data stem from a study of cytomegalovirus exposure and HLA in healthy donors. Whole-study results and caveats: Sequencing likely produced, as an artifact, a cluster of highly shared sequence variants. Within a later analysis, the majority of CMV-associated TCR beta chains appeared HLA-restricted. Later genetic work tied a missense DCLRE1C variant to beta-chain V and J trimming.

The germline V gene encodes CDR1 SGHRS and CDR2 YFSETQ. This CDR3 spans 13 amino acids. V lost 7 bases and J 5 bases, leaving 15 bases between the germline ends. The PCR ran on 60 Vbeta and 13 Jbeta primers. Sequencing used immunoSEQ multiplex PCR; TCRdb keeps in-frame clones, though not all of them. This table holds over 100,000 clones, approximately 82% found once. The origin of this receptor is a man between 25 and 39 years old in good health and CMV-seropositive. The sequenced sample was PBMCs. V is TRBV5-1 and J is TRBJ2-5, with a tentative D call TRBD1 (6 bases). The CDR3, as DNA: TGCGCCAGCTACCAGGGGTGGGAGGAGACCCAGTACTTC. This gives the protein CASYQGWEETQYF.